The 15 T cell receptor beta chains below were found in one sample sequenced in a study of T cells in localized non-small cell lung cancer. Only in-frame clones appear in the TCRdb table, and some are missing; sequencing was by immunoSEQ multiplex PCR. The table shows 70,000 to 95,000 clones, with roughly 93% occurring only once. The sample in question was PBMCs, obtained before any cancer treatment. These receptors were taken from a woman aged 35 to 75 with stage II squamous cell lung carcinoma.

The count of this clone is one. The chain is built from TRBV7-9 and TRBJ2-5; TRBD1 might be the D (5 bases). CDR1 is SEHNR, CDR2 FQNEAQ, per germline (reference sequence). The CDR3 covers 13 residues. Deletions cut 5 bases from V and 7 bases from J, with 14 bases between. The CDR3 region has the DNA TGTGCCAGCAGCCCCGGACAATTTGGGACCCAGTACTTC. It encodes CASSPGQFGTQYF.

Note on this clone: Other DNA sequences in this specimen translate into the identical CDR3. The chain couples TRBV5-1 to TRBJ1-1; no clear D gene. The germline gives CDR1 SGHRS, CDR2 YFSETQ. V dropped 0 bases and J dropped 2 bases, with 5 bases sitting between them. This CDR3 region has 13 residues. The CDR3 DNA reads TGCGCCAGCAGCTTGGGGGGTAACACTGAAGCTTTCTTT. This gives the protein CASSLGGNTEAFF.

The chain employs TRBV10-2 and TRBJ1-1; the D gene is possibly TRBD1 (6 bases). CDR1 and CDR2 from the germline V gene are WSHSY and SAAADI. This CDR3 has 15 amino acids. Trimming pared 10 bases from V and 0 bases from J, leaving 18 bases between. DNA for the CDR3: TGCGCCACGTTTGGGGGGGCAGGGTTGAACACTGAAGCTTTCTTT. Residues: CATFGGAGLNTEAFF.

This sequence joins TRBV5-1 and TRBJ2-1; 9 bases fit TRBD1. V was pared by 4 bases and J by 5 bases, with 10 bases of the junction left unmatched. The CDR3 length is 16 residues. Looked up from germline, CDR1 is SGHRS and CDR2 is YFSETQ. The CDR3 spells CASSIIPGTGNNEQFF. The DNA for the CDR3 is TGCGCCAGCAGCATAATACCCGGGACAGGGAACAATGAGCAGTTCTTC.

The chain has TRBV4-2 and TRBJ2-6; D is unclear. Trimming pared 5 bases from V and 0 bases from J, leaving 8 bases between. Germline CDR1 and CDR2: LGHNA and YNFKEQ. The CDR3 consists of 15 residues. This chain's CDR3 is CASSSRPSGANVLTF. The DNA for the CDR3 is TGTGCCAGCAGCTCGCGGCCCTCTGGGGCCAACGTCCTGACTTTC.

The rearrangement uses TRBV6-6 and TRBJ2-7; D is perhaps TRBD1 or TRBD2 (5 bases each). The length of the CDR3 is 12 residues. V was clipped by 11 bases and J by 3 bases, with 14 bases between them. Germline loops: CDR1 MNHNY, CDR2 SVGAGI (reference sequence). The chain's CDR3 is CASRDEVYEQYF. The CDR3 DNA reads as TGTGCCTCCCGGGACGAAGTCTACGAGCAGTACTTC.

This rearrangement joins TRBV27 to TRBJ2-7; D uncertain. The CDR3 has 16 amino acids. Germline-derived CDR1 and CDR2 are MNHEY and SMNVEV (reference sequence). V lost 4 bases, J lost 0 bases, and 16 bases lay in between. The CDR3 DNA reads TGTGCCAGCAGTTCCTTTGTTTCCTCCCCCTCCTACGAGCAGTACTTC. This gives the protein CASSSFVSSPSYEQYF.

This chain uses TRBV14 with TRBJ2-5; D possibly uses TRBD1 or TRBD2 (6 bases each). The germline V gene encodes CDR1 SGHDN and CDR2 FVKESK. The CDR3 loop spans 17 amino acids. Trimming cost V 1 base and J 0 bases, with 15 bases left between them. In nucleotides, the CDR3 is TGTGCCAGCAGCCAAGGTTTAAGAGGGGGGAACCAAGAGACCCAGTACTTC. This codes for CASSQGLRGGNQETQYF. The full variable domain, its missing parts supplied by reference TRBV14 and TRBJ2-5, is EAGVTQFPSHSVIEKGQTVTLRCDPISGHDNLYWYRRVMGKEIKFLLHFVKESKQDESGMPNNRFLAERTGGTYSTLKVQPAELEDSGVYFCASSQGLRGGNQETQYFGPGTRLLVL.

The chain carries TRBV6-5 and TRBJ1-2, with TRBD1 as a possible D gene (6 bases). Germline-derived CDR1 and CDR2 are MNHEY and SVGAGI. The CDR3 spans 14 residues. Between the trimmed V and J ends, which lost 0 bases and 7 bases, there was a span of 12 bases. CDR3 residues: CASSYSSRGGGYTF. The CDR3 DNA follows: TGTGCCAGCAGTTACTCGTCCAGGGGAGGTGGCTACACCTTC.

The V call is TRBV5-6, the J call TRBJ1-4; D possibly corresponds to TRBD1 (5 bases). The CDR3 is made up of 14 amino acids. With 0 bases removed from V and 6 bases from J, the gap between germline ends came to 9 bases. Germline-derived CDR1 and CDR2 are SGHDT and YYEEEE. The CDR3 bases are TGTGCCAGCAGCTTGGGGGGCCTGGATGAAAAACTGTTTTTT. Its protein product is CASSLGGLDEKLFF.

The CDR3 sequence: CSVEGPGAFF. CDR3 DNA: TGCAGCGTTGAAGGTCCTGGAGCTTTCTTT. The rearrangement links TRBV29-1 to TRBJ1-1, with D hard to call. Trimming pared 1 base from V and 10 bases from J, leaving 7 bases between. Germline V CDR1 and CDR2: SQVTM, ANQGSEA. This CDR3 is built from 10 residues.

V gene TRBV9 combines with J gene TRBJ2-1; TRBD2 aligns across 12 bases. CDR1 and CDR2 (germline): SGDLS, YYNGEE. Losses at the gene ends were 4 bases for V and 8 bases for J; bases not matched to a gene: 7. CDR3 size: 15 residues. The CDR3 sequence: CASSPTSGRIHEQFF. The CDR3 coding sequence is TGTGCCAGCAGCCCGACTAGCGGGAGAATCCATGAGCAGTTCTTC.

V usage is TRBV6-4 and J usage is TRBJ2-3; 9 bases fit TRBD2. Unmatched junction bases numbered 6, after V lost 4 bases and J lost 7 bases. The CDR3 totals 14 residues. Germline CDR1 MRHNA, CDR2 SNTAGT. CDR3 in amino acids: CASSARGGPNTQYF. CDR3 in DNA: TGTGCCAGCAGTGCGCGGGGGGGCCCTAATACGCAGTATTTT.

The chain carries TRBV19 and TRBJ2-3; D is uncertain. The V gene's germline CDR1 is LNHDA and CDR2 SQIVND (reference sequence). CDR3 length equals 14 residues. The V end was cut by 2 bases, the J end by 2 bases, with 8 bases between. DNA for the CDR3: TGTGCCAGTAGTATAATTTTAACCACAGATACGCAGTATTTT. As protein: CASSIILTTDTQYF. Filled out from reference TRBV19 and TRBJ2-3, the complete variable domain reads DGGITQSPKYLFRKEGQNVTLSCEQNLNHDAMYWYRQDPGQGLRLIYYSQIVNDFQKGDIAEGYSVSREKKESFPLTVTSAQKNPTAFYLCASSIILTTDTQYFGPGTRLTVL.

The rearrangement links TRBV5-1 to TRBJ1-6, with 9 bases lining up with TRBD1. J was trimmed by 6 bases and V by 3 bases; bases with no gene match: 4. The CDR3 spans 15 residues. The germline CDR1 and CDR2 sequences are SGHRS and YFSETQ. The CDR3 loop is CASSSLTGGNSPLHF. DNA for the CDR3: TGCGCCAGCAGCTCTCTGACAGGGGGTAATTCACCCCTCCACTTT.